This is a list of T cell receptor beta chains from one sample in a study of pediatric ulcerative colitis. This table comes from immunoSEQ multiplex PCR, and its TCRdb copy is limited to in-frame clones, with some not included. The sample lists 25,000 to 35,000 clones, 82% seen once, with approximately 4.5% in the top ten. Sequencing was done on a sample of blood. The receptors here all came from a boy younger than 18 with severe ulcerative colitis. Each CDR3 is given with its conserved first and last residue. Each record gives: CDR3 length, clone size, V gene, J gene, D gene, CDR3 protein, CDR3 DNA. A D gene is named only where the DNA matches it firmly. Size is omitted from some rows. Given values are once, few, many or a class for expanded clones.

len: 14; abundance: -; v_gene: TRBV30; j_gene: TRBJ2-7; d_gene: -; CDR3aa: CAWSVQERSYEQYF; CDR3nt: TGTGCCTGGAGTGTCCAGGAACGAAGCTACGAGCAGTACTTC
len: 16; abundance: -; v_gene: TRBV5-1; j_gene: TRBJ2-5; d_gene: -; CDR3aa: CASSFGGAGAQETQYF; CDR3nt: TGCGCCAGCAGCTTCGGAGGGGCGGGGGCCCAAGAGACCCAGTACTTC
len: 17; abundance: -; v_gene: TRBV30; j_gene: TRBJ1-5; d_gene: TRBD1; CDR3aa: CAWSQRRDRGKSQPQHF; CDR3nt: TGTGCCTGGAGCCAACGTCGGGACAGGGGGAAGAGTCAGCCCCAGCATTTT
len: 13; abundance: -; v_gene: TRBV7-2; j_gene: TRBJ2-5; d_gene: -; CDR3aa: CASSPVGGWEQYF; CDR3nt: TGTGCCAGCAGCCCGGTGGGCGGGTGGGAGCAGTACTTC
len: 16; abundance: -; v_gene: TRBV12-5; j_gene: TRBJ2-1; d_gene: TRBD2; CDR3aa: CASDLSPSGGNNEQFF; CDR3nt: TGTGCTAGTGATCTTTCCCCTAGCGGGGGTAATAATGAGCAGTTCTTC
len: 19; abundance: -; v_gene: TRBV2; j_gene: TRBJ2-3; d_gene: TRBD2; CDR3aa: CASSEMYGTSGGTTDTQYF; CDR3nt: TGTGCCAGCAGTGAAATGTATGGGACTAGCGGGGGTACTACAGATACGCAGTATTTT
len: 16; abundance: -; v_gene: TRBV7-3; j_gene: TRBJ2-7; d_gene: TRBD1; CDR3aa: CASSLNRDRGQYEQYF; CDR3nt: TGTGCCAGCAGCCTAAACCGGGACAGGGGACAATACGAGCAGTACTTC
len: 15; abundance: -; v_gene: TRBV7-8; j_gene: TRBJ2-7; d_gene: -; CDR3aa: CASSFGQGFSYEQYF; CDR3nt: TGTGCCAGCAGCTTTGGGCAGGGTTTCTCCTACGAGCAGTACTTC
len: 13; abundance: -; v_gene: TRBV18; j_gene: TRBJ2-7; d_gene: -; CDR3aa: CASSPNRAYEQYF; CDR3nt: TGTGCCAGCTCACCAAATCGGGCGTACGAGCAGTACTTC
len: 13; abundance: -; v_gene: TRBV4-3; j_gene: TRBJ2-1; d_gene: -; CDR3aa: CASSRRGYNEQFF; CDR3nt: TGCGCCAGCAGCCGGCGGGGCTACAATGAGCAGTTCTTC
len: 15; abundance: once; v_gene: TRBV9; j_gene: TRBJ2-3; d_gene: TRBD1; CDR3aa: CASSPGDRTTDTQYF; CDR3nt: TGTGCCAGCAGCCCCGGGGACAGGACCACAGATACGCAGTATTTT
len: 15; abundance: -; v_gene: TRBV6-5; j_gene: TRBJ2-7; d_gene: -; CDR3aa: CASSGDFSKRYEQYF; CDR3nt: TGTGCCAGCAGCGGGGACTTTTCAAAGCGGTACGAGCAGTACTTC
len: 15; abundance: -; v_gene: TRBV27; j_gene: TRBJ2-1; d_gene: TRBD2; CDR3aa: CASSSLGLVSNEQFF; CDR3nt: TGTGCCAGCAGTTCCCTTGGACTAGTTTCGAATGAGCAGTTCTTC
len: 15; abundance: -; v_gene: TRBV7-8; j_gene: TRBJ2-1; d_gene: -; CDR3aa: CASSLGQIRGNEQFF; CDR3nt: TGTGCCAGCAGCTTAGGACAGATCAGGGGCAATGAGCAGTTCTTC
len: 15; abundance: -; v_gene: TRBV7-9; j_gene: TRBJ1-1; d_gene: TRBD1; CDR3aa: CANSMPGQAPGEAFF; CDR3nt: TGTGCCAACTCGATGCCGGGACAGGCCCCCGGAGAAGCTTTCTTT
len: 12; abundance: -; v_gene: TRBV18; j_gene: TRBJ1-1; d_gene: -; CDR3aa: CASSRGYTEAFF; CDR3nt: TGTGCCAGCTCGAGGGGTTACACTGAAGCTTTCTTT
len: 15; abundance: -; v_gene: TRBV2; j_gene: TRBJ2-3; d_gene: TRBD1; CDR3aa: CASKRDRGSTDTQYF; CDR3nt: TGTGCCAGCAAACGGGACAGGGGGAGCACAGATACGCAGTATTTT
len: 15; abundance: -; v_gene: TRBV9; j_gene: TRBJ2-3; d_gene: -; CDR3aa: CASSVGDLRTDTQYF; CDR3nt: TGTGCCAGCAGCGTAGGGGACCTCCGCACAGATACGCAGTATTTT
len: 13; abundance: -; v_gene: TRBV30; j_gene: TRBJ1-6; d_gene: -; CDR3aa: CAWSRPYNSPLHF; CDR3nt: TGTGCCTGGAGTCGGCCCTATAATTCACCCCTCCACTTT
len: 16; abundance: -; v_gene: TRBV7-9; j_gene: TRBJ2-7; d_gene: TRBD1; CDR3aa: CASSLNAGTGSYEQYF; CDR3nt: TGTGCCAGCAGCTTAAACGCCGGGACAGGGTCTTACGAGCAGTACTTC
len: 15; abundance: -; v_gene: TRBV30; j_gene: TRBJ1-1; d_gene: -; CDR3aa: CAWSVGSGTNTEAFF; CDR3nt: TGTGCCTGGAGTGTAGGGTCGGGGACGAACACTGAAGCTTTCTTT
len: 15; abundance: -; v_gene: TRBV6-5; j_gene: TRBJ1-1; d_gene: -; CDR3aa: CASSYSRGLNTEAFF; CDR3nt: TGTGCCAGCAGTTACTCGCGCGGATTGAACACTGAAGCTTTCTTT
len: 13; abundance: -; v_gene: TRBV27; j_gene: TRBJ2-1; d_gene: -; CDR3aa: CASRYTLSDEQFF; CDR3nt: TGTGCCAGCAGGTATACCCTAAGCGATGAGCAGTTCTTC
len: 15; abundance: -; v_gene: TRBV13; j_gene: TRBJ2-3; d_gene: TRBD2; CDR3aa: CASSSGLADTDTQYF; CDR3nt: TGTGCCAGCAGCTCTGGACTAGCGGACACAGATACGCAGTATTTT
len: 14; abundance: -; v_gene: TRBV2; j_gene: TRBJ2-7; d_gene: -; CDR3aa: CASRVSISSYEQYF; CDR3nt: TGTGCCAGCAGGGTCTCCATTAGCTCCTACGAGCAGTACTTC
len: 16; abundance: -; v_gene: TRBV18; j_gene: TRBJ1-4; d_gene: -; CDR3aa: CASSSQAGATNEKLFF; CDR3nt: TGTGCCAGCTCCTCCCAAGCCGGCGCAACTAATGAAAAACTGTTTTTT
len: 11; abundance: once; v_gene: TRBV20-1; j_gene: TRBJ1-1; d_gene: -; CDR3aa: CSACGNTEAFF; CDR3nt: TGCAGTGCTTGTGGGAACACTGAAGCTTTCTTT
len: 15; abundance: -; v_gene: TRBV9; j_gene: TRBJ2-2; d_gene: -; CDR3aa: CASSPGTRNTGELFF; CDR3nt: TGTGCCAGCAGCCCCGGGACGAGGAACACCGGGGAGCTGTTTTTT
len: 10; abundance: -; v_gene: TRBV10-2; j_gene: TRBJ2-2; d_gene: -; CDR3aa: CASSVGELFF; CDR3nt: TGCGCCAGCAGTGTCGGGGAGCTGTTTTTT
len: 14; abundance: -; v_gene: TRBV7-3; j_gene: TRBJ2-7; d_gene: TRBD1; CDR3aa: CASSSGTGSYEQYF; CDR3nt: TGTGCCAGCAGCTCGGGGACAGGGAGTTACGAGCAGTACTTC